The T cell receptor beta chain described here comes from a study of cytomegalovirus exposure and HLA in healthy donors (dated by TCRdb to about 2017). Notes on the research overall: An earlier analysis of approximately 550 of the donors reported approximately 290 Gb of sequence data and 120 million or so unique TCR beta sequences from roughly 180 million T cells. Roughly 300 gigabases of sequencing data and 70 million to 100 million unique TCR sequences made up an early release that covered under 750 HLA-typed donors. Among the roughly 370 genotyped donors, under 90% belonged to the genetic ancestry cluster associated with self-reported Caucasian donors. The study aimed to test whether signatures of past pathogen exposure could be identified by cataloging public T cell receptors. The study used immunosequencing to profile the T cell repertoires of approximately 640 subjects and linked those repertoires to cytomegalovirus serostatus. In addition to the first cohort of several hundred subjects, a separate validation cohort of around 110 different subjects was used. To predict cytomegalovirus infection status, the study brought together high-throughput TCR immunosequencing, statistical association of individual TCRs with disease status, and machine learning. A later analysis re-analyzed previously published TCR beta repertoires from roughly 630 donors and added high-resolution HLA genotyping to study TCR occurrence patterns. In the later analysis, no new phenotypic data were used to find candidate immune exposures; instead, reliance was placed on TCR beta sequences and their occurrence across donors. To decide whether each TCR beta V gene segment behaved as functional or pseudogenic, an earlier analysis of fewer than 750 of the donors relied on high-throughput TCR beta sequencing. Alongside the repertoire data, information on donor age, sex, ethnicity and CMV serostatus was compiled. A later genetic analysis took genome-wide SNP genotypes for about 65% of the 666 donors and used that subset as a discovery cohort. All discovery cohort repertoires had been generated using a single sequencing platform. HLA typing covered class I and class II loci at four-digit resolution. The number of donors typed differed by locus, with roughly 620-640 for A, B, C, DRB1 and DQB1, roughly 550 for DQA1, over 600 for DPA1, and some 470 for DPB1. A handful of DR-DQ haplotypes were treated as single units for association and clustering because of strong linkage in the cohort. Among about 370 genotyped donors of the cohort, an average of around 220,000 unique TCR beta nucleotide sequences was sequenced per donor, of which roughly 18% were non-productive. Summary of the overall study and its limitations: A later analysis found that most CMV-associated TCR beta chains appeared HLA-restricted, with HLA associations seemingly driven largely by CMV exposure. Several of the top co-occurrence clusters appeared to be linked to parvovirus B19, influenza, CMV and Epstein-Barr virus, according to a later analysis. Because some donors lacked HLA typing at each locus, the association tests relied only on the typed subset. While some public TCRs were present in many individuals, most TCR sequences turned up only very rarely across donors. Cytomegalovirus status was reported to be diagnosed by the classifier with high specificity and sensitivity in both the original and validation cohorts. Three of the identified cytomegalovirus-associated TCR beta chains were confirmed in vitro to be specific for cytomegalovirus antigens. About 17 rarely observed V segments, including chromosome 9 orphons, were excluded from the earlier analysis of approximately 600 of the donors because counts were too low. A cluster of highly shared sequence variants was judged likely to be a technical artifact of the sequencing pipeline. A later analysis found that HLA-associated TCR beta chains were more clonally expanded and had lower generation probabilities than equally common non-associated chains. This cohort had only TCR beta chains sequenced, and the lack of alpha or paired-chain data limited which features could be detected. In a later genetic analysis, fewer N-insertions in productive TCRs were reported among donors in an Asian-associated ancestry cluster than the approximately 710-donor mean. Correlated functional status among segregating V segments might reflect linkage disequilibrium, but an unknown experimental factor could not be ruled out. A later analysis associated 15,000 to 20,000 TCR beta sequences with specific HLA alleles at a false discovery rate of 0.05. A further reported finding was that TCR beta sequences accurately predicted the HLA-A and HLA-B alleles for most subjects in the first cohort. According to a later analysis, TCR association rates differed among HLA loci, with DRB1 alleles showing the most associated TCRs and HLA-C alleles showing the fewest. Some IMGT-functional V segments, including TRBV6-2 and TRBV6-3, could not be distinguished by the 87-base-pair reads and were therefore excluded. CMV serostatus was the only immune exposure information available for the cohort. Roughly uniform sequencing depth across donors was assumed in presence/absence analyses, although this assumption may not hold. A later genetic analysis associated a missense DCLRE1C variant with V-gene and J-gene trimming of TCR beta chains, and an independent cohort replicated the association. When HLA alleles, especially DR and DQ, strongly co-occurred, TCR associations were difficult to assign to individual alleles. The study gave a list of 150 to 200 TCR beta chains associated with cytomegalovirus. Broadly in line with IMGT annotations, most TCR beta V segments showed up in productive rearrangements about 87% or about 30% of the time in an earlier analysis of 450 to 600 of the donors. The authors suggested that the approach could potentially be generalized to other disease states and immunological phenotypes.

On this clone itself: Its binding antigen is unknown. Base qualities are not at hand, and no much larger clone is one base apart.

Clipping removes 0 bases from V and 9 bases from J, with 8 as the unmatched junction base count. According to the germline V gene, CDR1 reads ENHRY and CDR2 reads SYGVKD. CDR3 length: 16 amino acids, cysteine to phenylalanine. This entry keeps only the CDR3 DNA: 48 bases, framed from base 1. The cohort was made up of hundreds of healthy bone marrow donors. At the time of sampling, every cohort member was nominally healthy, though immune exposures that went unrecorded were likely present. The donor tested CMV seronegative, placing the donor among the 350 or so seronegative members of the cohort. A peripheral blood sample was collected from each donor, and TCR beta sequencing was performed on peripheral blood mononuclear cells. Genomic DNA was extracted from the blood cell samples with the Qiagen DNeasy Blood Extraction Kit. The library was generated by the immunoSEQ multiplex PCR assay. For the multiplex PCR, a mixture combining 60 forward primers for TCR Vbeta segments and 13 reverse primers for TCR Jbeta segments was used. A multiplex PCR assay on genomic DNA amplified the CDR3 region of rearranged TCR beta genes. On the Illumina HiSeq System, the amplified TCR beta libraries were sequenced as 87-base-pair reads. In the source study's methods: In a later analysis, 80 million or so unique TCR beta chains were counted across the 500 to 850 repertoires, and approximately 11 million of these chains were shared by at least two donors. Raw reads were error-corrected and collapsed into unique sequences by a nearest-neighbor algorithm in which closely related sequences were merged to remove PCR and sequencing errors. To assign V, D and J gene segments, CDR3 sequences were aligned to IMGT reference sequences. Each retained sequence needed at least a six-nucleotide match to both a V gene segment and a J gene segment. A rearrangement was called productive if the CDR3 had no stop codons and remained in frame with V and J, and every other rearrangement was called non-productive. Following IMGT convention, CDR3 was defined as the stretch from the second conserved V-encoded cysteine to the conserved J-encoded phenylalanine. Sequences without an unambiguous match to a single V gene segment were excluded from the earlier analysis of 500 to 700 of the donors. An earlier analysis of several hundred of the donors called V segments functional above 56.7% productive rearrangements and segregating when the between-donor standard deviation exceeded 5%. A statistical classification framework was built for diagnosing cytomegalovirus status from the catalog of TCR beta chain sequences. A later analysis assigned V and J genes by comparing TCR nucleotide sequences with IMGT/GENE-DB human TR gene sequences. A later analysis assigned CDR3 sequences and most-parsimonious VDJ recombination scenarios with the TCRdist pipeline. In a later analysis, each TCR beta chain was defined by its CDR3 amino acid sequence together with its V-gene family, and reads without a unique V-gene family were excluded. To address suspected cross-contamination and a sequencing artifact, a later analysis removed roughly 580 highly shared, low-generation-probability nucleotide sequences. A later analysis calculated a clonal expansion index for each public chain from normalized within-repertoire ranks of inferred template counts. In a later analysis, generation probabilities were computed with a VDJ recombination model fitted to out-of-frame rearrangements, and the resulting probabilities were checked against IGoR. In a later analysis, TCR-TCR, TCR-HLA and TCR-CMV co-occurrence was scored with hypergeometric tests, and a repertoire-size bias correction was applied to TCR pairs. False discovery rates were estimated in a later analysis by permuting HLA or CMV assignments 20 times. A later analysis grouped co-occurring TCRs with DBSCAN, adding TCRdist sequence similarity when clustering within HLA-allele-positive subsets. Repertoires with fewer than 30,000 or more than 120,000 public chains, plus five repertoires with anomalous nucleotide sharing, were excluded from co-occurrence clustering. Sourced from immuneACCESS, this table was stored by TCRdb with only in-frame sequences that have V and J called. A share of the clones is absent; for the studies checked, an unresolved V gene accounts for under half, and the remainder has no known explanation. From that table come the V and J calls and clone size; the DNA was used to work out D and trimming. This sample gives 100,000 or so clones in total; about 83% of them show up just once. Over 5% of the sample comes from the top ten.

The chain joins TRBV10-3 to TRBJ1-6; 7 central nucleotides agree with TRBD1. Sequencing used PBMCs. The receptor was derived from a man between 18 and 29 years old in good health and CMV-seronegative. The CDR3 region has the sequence CAISESAGGSGSPLHF. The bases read TGTGCCATCAGTGAGTCTGCAGGGGGATCGGGTTCACCCCTCCACTTT.